These 19 T cell receptor beta chains were all obtained from the same sample, sequenced in a study of monozygotic twins with inflammatory bowel disease. TCRdb re-called the 5' RACE reads, yielding one record per CDR3 amino acid sequence without DNA. The sample has a few hundred thousand distinct CDR3 sequences. Sample: blood. The receptors were gathered from a human donor with ulcerative colitis or Crohn's disease, or a healthy co-twin of an affected twin (not recorded which).

The V gene is TRBV12-3 or TRBV12-4, the J gene TRBJ1-1. CDR3 length: 14 amino acids. Here the CDR3 reads CASRGTSTSNNAFF.

The chain joins TRBV25-1 to TRBJ2-7. CDR1 and CDR2 (germline): MGHDK, SYGVNS. The CDR3 is 14 residues long. CDR3: CASSVGNSAYEQYF.

The gene calls are TRBV12-3 or TRBV12-4 and TRBJ2-5; TCRdb's D call of TRBD2 is untestable without DNA. The CDR3 has 14 amino acids. CDR3 region: CASGGGLYQETQYF.

V and J are TRBV12-3 or TRBV12-4 and TRBJ2-1; the D call from TCRdb, TRBD2, cannot be confirmed without DNA. The CDR3 runs 16 residues. The CDR3 loop is CASNVPGLASYNEQFF.

The rearrangement joins TRBV28 to TRBJ2-5; TCRdb designates TRBD2, a call that cannot be tested without DNA. CDR1 is MDHEN, CDR2 SYDVKM, per germline. This CDR3 is 15 amino acids long. This chain's CDR3 is CASSPTPRLQETQYF.

The chain carries TRBV5-4 and TRBJ2-2; TCRdb names TRBD1, which stays unverified in the absence of DNA. This CDR3 is 17 amino acids long. Germline V gene data show CDR1 as SGHNT and CDR2 as YYREEE (reference sequence). The CDR3 protein is CASSAGVTPSNTGELFF.

The J gene is TRBJ2-1, the V gene TRBV7-2. The germline V gene encodes CDR1 SGHTA and CDR2 FQGNSA. The CDR3 is 15 residues long. The CDR3 sequence: CASSLDRNTYNEQFF.

The chain recombines TRBV5-6 with TRBJ1-2; TCRdb returns TRBD1, unconfirmable since there is no DNA. Germline V gives CDR1 SGHDT, CDR2 YYEEEE. The CDR3 contains 15 residues. CDR3 region: CASSPRGGRSYGYTF.

This chain joins TRBV27 and TRBJ2-1; TCRdb's D call, TRBD1, is unchecked because there is no DNA. This CDR3 has 15 amino acids. Per germline, CDR1 MNHEY and CDR2 SMNVEV (reference sequence). CDR3 protein: CASSLSGTEHVEQFF.

The chain links TRBV9 to TRBJ2-3. The germline V gene has CDR1 SGDLS and CDR2 YYNGEE. CDR3 length equals 16 residues. The CDR3 sequence: CASATGLSDSTDTQYF.

The chain joins TRBV30 to TRBJ1-4. This CDR3 region has 14 residues. Germline loops: CDR1 GTSNPN, CDR2 SVGIG (reference sequence). CDR3 protein: CAWSVLPREEKLFF.

This chain uses TRBV3-1 with TRBJ1-3; TCRdb names TRBD1, which stays unverified in the absence of DNA. Germline V gene data show CDR1 as LGHDT and CDR2 as YNNKEL (reference sequence). The CDR3 contains 13 residues. The CDR3 region is CASRNGRTGPIYF.

The gene calls are TRBV7-2 and TRBJ2-4. The CDR3 runs 12 residues. The germline gives CDR1 SGHTA, CDR2 FQGNSA. The CDR3 reads CAVHLAKNIQYF.

The V call is TRBV7-2, the J call TRBJ2-2; without DNA, the TCRdb call of TRBD1 cannot be checked. This CDR3 contains 15 residues. Germline CDR1 reads SGHTA; CDR2 reads FQGNSA. CDR3 sequence: CASSFGRGLVGELFF.

J is TRBJ1-5 and V is TRBV11-2; TCRdb indicates TRBD1, and absent DNA this call remains unverified. This CDR3 is 15 amino acids long. Germline V lookup: CDR1 SGHAT, CDR2 FQNNGV. This chain's CDR3 is CASSLQGYSNQPQHF.

The chain has TRBV5-1 and TRBJ1-1; TCRdb's D call of TRBD1 is untestable without DNA. The germline gives CDR1 SGHRS, CDR2 YFSETQ. The CDR3 covers 15 residues. The CDR3 sequence: CASSLLDRGDPEAFF.

V is TRBV13 and J is TRBJ2-7; TCRdb returns TRBD1, unconfirmable since there is no DNA. CDR1 is PRHDT, CDR2 FYEKMQ, per germline (reference sequence). The CDR3 contains 15 residues. The CDR3 region is CASSPTGTGGLEQYF.

J is TRBJ2-2 and V is TRBV7-3. Germline V lookup: CDR1 SGHTA, CDR2 FQGTGA. The CDR3 is 15 amino acids. The CDR3 sequence: CASSLVPASTGELFF.

The rearrangement links TRBV27 to TRBJ2-7; TCRdb calls TRBD2, which cannot be checked without DNA. The CDR3 is 14 residues long. Germline values: CDR1 MNHEY, CDR2 SMNVEV (reference sequence). The CDR3 protein is CASSPALGSYEQYF.